The following is a TCR beta chain sequence with its context. The antigen is not known. Germline V CDR1 and CDR2: SEHNR, FQNEAQ (reference sequence). Trimming at V came to 5 bases and at J to 3 bases, leaving 4 bases not matched to a gene. This CDR3 has 16 residues. PCR used 60 Vbeta primers and 13 Jbeta primers. Method: immunoSEQ multiplex PCR; TCRdb's copy keeps in-frame clones and lacks some. This table has approximately 210,000 clones, more than 65% appearing once. The data belong to a study of cytomegalovirus exposure and HLA in healthy donors. Study observations and caveats: In vitro testing confirmed three CMV-associated chains as specific for CMV antigens. In presence/absence analyses, roughly uniform sequencing depth across donors was assumed. The study carried out a later analysis of TCR beta sequences. It associated approximately 16,000 of them with specific HLA alleles at a false discovery rate of 0.05. The records held CMV serostatus as the only immune exposure information.

The TCR sequence derives from a girl aged 5-17 years in good health and CMV-seropositive. The material sequenced was PBMCs. The chain couples TRBV7-9 to TRBJ2-2; 12 bases agree with TRBD2. CDR3 nucleotide sequence: TGTGCCAGCAGCCGGACTAGCGGGGTACACACCGGGGAGCTGTTTTTT. Translation: CASSRTSGVHTGELFF. The full variable domain, in which reference TRBV7-9 and TRBJ2-2 provide the parts outside the CDR3, is DTGVSQNPRHKITKRGQNVTFRCDPISEHNRLYWYRQTLGQGPEFLTYFQNEAQLEKSRLLSDRFSAERPKGSFSTLEIQRTEQGDSAMYLCASSRTSGVHTGELFFGEGSRLTVL.